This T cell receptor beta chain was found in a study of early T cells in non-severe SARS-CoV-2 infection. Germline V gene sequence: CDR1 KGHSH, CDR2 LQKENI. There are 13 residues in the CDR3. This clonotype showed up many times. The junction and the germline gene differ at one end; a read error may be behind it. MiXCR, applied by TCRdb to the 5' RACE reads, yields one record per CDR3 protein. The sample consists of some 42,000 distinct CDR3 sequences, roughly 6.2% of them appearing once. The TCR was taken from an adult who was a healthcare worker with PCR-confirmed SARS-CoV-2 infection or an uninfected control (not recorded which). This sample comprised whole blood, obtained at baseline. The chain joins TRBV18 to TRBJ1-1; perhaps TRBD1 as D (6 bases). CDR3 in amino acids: CASSPQGNTEAFF. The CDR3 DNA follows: TGTGCCAGCTCCCCACAGGGTAACACTGAAGCTTTCTTT.